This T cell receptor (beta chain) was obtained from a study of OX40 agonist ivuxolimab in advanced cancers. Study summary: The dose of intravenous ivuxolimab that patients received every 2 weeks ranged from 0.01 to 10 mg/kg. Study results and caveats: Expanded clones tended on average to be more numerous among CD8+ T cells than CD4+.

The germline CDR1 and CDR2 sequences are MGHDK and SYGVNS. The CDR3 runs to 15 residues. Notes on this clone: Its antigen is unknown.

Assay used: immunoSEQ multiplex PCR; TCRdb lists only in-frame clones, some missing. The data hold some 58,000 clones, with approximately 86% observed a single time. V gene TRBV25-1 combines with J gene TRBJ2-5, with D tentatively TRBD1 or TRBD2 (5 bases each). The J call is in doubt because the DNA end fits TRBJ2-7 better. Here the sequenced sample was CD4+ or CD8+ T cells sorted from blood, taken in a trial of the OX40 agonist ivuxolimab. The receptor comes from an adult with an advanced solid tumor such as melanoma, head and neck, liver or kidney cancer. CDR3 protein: CASSSAGTASYEQYF. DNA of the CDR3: TGTGCCAGCAGCTCAGCCGGGACGGCGTCCTACGAGCAGTACTTC.